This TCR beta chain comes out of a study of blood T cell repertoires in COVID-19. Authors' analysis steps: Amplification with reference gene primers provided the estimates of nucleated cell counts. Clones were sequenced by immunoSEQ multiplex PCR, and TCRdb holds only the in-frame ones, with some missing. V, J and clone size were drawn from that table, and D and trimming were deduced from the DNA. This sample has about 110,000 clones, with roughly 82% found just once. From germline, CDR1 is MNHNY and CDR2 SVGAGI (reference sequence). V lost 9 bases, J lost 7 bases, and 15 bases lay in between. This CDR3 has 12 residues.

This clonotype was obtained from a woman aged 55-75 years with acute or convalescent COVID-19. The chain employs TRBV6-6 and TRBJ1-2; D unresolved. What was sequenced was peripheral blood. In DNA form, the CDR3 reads TGTGCCAGTTCGGACTGGAGTTCTGGCTACACCTTC. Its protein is CASSDWSSGYTF.